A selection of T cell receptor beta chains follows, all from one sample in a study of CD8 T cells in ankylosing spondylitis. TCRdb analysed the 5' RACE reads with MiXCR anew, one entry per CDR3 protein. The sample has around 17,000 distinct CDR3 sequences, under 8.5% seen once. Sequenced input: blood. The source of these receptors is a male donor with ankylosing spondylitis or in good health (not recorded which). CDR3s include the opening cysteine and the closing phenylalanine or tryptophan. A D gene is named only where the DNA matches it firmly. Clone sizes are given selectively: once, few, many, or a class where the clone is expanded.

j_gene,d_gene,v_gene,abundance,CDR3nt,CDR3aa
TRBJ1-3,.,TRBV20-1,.,TGCAGTGCTAGAGATGGGAGGGGCTCTGGAAACACCATATATTTT,CSARDGRGSGNTIYF
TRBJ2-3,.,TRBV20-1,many,TGCAGTGCCCGGATCACAGATACGCAGTATTTT,CSARITDTQYF
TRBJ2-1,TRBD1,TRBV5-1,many,TGCGCCAGCAGTTCGGACAGGAGTTCCTACAATGAGCAGTTCTTC,CASSSDRSSYNEQFF
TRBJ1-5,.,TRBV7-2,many,TGTGCCAGCAGCTTAGTCGGGGGAGACAATCAGCCCCAGCATTTT,CASSLVGGDNQPQHF
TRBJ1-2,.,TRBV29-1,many,TGCAGCGTTGAAGAGGGGGGTTATGGCTACACCTTC,CSVEEGGYGYTF
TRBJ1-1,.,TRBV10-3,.,TGTGCCATCAGTGAAGTCACTGAAGCTTTCTTT,CAISEVTEAFF
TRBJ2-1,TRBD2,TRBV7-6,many,TGTGCCAGCAGCTTAGTAAGGCTAGCGGGAGGCAATGAGCAGTTCTTC,CASSLVRLAGGNEQFF
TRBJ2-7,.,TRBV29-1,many,TGCAGCGCCCAGACCCATACGTCCTACGAGCAGTACTTC,CSAQTHTSYEQYF
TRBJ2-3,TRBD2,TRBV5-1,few,TGCGCCAGCAGCCCCGGACTAGCCGCAGATACGCAGTATTTT,CASSPGLAADTQYF
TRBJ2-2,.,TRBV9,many,TGTGCCAGCAGCGTAGGGAAGACACACACCGGGGAGCTGTTTTTT,CASSVGKTHTGELFF
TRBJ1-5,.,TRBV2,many,TGTGCCAGCAGTGAAAGAAGGAATCAGCCCCAGCATTTT,CASSERRNQPQHF
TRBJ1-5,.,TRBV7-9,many,TGTGCCAGCAGCCAACGCGGCTTTTGGCCCCAGCATTTT,CASSQRGFWPQHF
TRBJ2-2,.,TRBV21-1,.,TGTGCCAGCAGCAAACCTGAGTCCTTTGGGGAGCTGTTTTTT,CASSKPESFGELFF
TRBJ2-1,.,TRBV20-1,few,TGCAGTGCTAGAGGTCAGGTCGATGAGCAGTTCTTC,CSARGQVDEQFF
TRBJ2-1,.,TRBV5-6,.,TGTGCCAGCAGCCTTGACCATGAGCAGTTCTTC,CASSLDHEQFF
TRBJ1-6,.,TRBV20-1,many,TGCAGTGCTACTTCTGGGATTTCAACTAATTCACCCCTCCACTTT,CSATSGISTNSPLHF
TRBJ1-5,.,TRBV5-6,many,TGTGCCAGCAGCTTGTTGGTGGAGGCTGATCTAAATCAGCCCCAGCATTTT,CASSLLVEADLNQPQHF
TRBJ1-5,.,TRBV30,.,TGTGCCTGGAGTGGAGACAGCCGTTCGGGGCCCCAGCATTTT,CAWSGDSRSGPQHF
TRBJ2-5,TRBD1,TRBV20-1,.,TGCAGTGCTAGAACATCGACCGGGACAGCCCAAGTTCCCCAGTACTTC,CSARTSTGTAQVPQYF
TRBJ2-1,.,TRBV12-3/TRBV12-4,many,TGTGCCAGCAGATTCTTGGTTGCGGGCAGCCTTTCCTACAATGAGCAGTTCTTC,CASRFLVAGSLSYNEQFF
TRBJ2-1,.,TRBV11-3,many,TGTGCCAGCAGCTTAAAGGACAGTTCCTACAATGAGCAGTTCTTC,CASSLKDSSYNEQFF
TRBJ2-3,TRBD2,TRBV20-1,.,TGCAGTGCTAGAACCGGGACTAGCGGGAGGCTCGATACGCAGTATTTT,CSARTGTSGRLDTQYF
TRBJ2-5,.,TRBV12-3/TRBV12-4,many,TGTGCCAGCAGTCGTGGGGCGTTAACTCAAGAGACCCAGTACTTC,CASSRGALTQETQYF
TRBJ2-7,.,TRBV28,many,TGTGCCAGCACCCCAACAGCTAGCTCCTACGAGCAGTACTTC,CASTPTASSYEQYF
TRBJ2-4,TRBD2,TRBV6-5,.,TGTGCCAGCAGTTACGGCGGGGGGATCGGGAACATTCAGTACTTC,CASSYGGGIGNIQYF
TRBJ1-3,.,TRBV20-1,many,TGCAGTGCAACCGATACAAACTCTGGAAACACCATATATTTT,CSATDTNSGNTIYF
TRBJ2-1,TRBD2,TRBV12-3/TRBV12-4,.,TGTGCCAGCAGTTTAGTGACTAGCGGGAGCCTCGATGAGCAGTTCTTC,CASSLVTSGSLDEQFF
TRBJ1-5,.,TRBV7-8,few,TGTGCCAGCAGCTTTGCACCCAGTCAGCCCCAGCATTTT,CASSFAPSQPQHF
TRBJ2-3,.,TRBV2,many,TGTGCCAGCAGTGCCTACGGGTTCGCAGATACGCAGTATTTT,CASSAYGFADTQYF
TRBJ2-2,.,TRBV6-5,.,TGTGCCAGCAGAAATACAGGGACGAACACCGGGGAGCTGTTTTTT,CASRNTGTNTGELFF
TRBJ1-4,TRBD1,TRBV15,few,TGTGCCACCAGCACCGGCAGGGGGAGGGATGAAAAACTGTTTTTT,CATSTGRGRDEKLFF
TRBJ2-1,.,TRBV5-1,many,TGCGCCAGCAGCGCGGGACCGCCCATTGATGAGCAGTTCTTC,CASSAGPPIDEQFF
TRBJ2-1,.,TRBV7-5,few,.,CISVTEPGLPSFYNEQFF
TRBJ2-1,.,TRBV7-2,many,TGTGCCAGCAGCTTAGCTTACGGGGCTTACAATGAGCAGTTCTTC,CASSLAYGAYNEQFF
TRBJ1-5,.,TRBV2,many,TGTGCCAGCAGTGAATCCAGACAGTCAAATCAGCCCCAGCATTTT,CASSESRQSNQPQHF
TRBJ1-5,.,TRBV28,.,TGTGCCAGCAGTTTTTCGGCATATAGCAATCAGCCCCAGCATTTT,CASSFSAYSNQPQHF
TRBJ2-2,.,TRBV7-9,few,TGTGCCAGCAGCCCGGGGCCCGGGGAGCTGTTTTTT,CASSPGPGELFF
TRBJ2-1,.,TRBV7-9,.,TGTGCCAGCAGCCCTTTAAACAATGAGCAGTTCTTC,CASSPLNNEQFF
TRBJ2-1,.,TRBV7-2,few,TGTGCCAGCAACCTATACTTAACATACAATGAGCAGTTCTTC,CASNLYLTYNEQFF
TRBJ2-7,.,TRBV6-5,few,TGTGCCAGCAGTTACTCGACAAGGAGCTACGAGCAGTACTTC,CASSYSTRSYEQYF
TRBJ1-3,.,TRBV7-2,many,TGTGCCAGCAGCCCCGGAGGATCTGGAAACACCATATATTTT,CASSPGGSGNTIYF
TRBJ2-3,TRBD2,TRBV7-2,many,TGTGCCAGCAGCTTAGCGGCCCTAACAGCGGGAATTAGAGATACGCAGTATTTT,CASSLAALTAGIRDTQYF
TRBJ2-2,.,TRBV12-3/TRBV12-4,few,TGTGCCAGCACCCGGACTTCAGGGGAGCTGTTTTTT,CASTRTSGELFF
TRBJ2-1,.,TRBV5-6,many,TGTGCCAGCAGCTTGGGGGGGACTTCCTACAATGAGCAGTTCTTC,CASSLGGTSYNEQFF
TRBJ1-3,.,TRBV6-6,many,TGTGCCAGCACTACCACAGAGTCTGGAAACACCATATATTTT,CASTTTESGNTIYF
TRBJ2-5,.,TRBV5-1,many,TGCGCCAGCAGAGAGAACCAAGAGACCCAGTACTTC,CASRENQETQYF
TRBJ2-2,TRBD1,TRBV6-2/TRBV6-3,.,TGTGCCAGCAGTTTACAGGGGACCGGGGAGCTGTTTTTT,CASSLQGTGELFF
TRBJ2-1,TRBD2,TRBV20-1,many,TGCAGTGCAATACTAGCGGGAGGGTCCTTCTCCTACAATGAGCAGTTCTTC,CSAILAGGSFSYNEQFF
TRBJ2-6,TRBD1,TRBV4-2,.,TGTGCCAGCAGTAGGACAGGGGTAACTGGGGCCAACGTCCTGACTTTC,CASSRTGVTGANVLTF
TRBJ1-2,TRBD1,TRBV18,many,TGTGCCAGCTCACCGACAGGGGTGGACTATGGCTACACCTTC,CASSPTGVDYGYTF
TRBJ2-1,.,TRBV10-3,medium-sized,TGTGCCATCAGGACAGCTTACAATGAGCAGTTCTTC,CAIRTAYNEQFF
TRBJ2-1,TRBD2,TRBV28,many,TGTGCCAGCAGGCCTAGCGGGGGTGTCTACAATGAGCAGTTCTTC,CASRPSGGVYNEQFF
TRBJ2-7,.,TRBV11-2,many,TGTGCCAGCAGCTTAGCCAGGAGGAGCTCCTACGAGCAGTACTTC,CASSLARRSSYEQYF
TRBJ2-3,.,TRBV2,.,TGTGCCAGCAGTGAATCGAGACAGAGCACAGATACGCAGTATTTT,CASSESRQSTDTQYF
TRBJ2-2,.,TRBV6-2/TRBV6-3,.,TGTGCCAGCAGTTACCTCCAAGGGGTGGTTACTGACACCGGGGAGCTGTTTTTT,CASSYLQGVVTDTGELFF
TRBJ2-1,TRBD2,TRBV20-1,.,TGCAGTGCTAGACCTCGGGGCGGGAGGTACAATGAGCAGTTCTTC,CSARPRGGRYNEQFF
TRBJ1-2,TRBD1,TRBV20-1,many,TGCAGTGCAAGGACAGGGAATGGCTACACCTTC,CSARTGNGYTF
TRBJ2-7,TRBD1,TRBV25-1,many,TGTGCCAGCAGTGAAGGGGACAGTAGCTACGAGCAGTACTTC,CASSEGDSSYEQYF
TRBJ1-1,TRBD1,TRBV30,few,TGTGCCTGGAGTTTGCTTTCGGGACAGAGGAACACTGAAGCTTTCTTT,CAWSLLSGQRNTEAFF